Listed below are T cell receptor beta chains from one sample, sequenced in a study of spatial heterogeneity in lung cancer. MiXCR, run by TCRdb on the 5' RACE reads, gives a single entry per CDR3 protein. The data hold 55,000 to 70,000 distinct CDR3 sequences, with around 6% observed a single time. This material consisted of PBMCs, taken at surgery. The receptors were gathered from a female donor with early-stage non-small cell lung cancer. The CDR3 runs from the conserved cysteine through the conserved F or W. The D gene is left open where the match is weak. Size is stated for part of the rows, as once, few or many counts, or as a class when the clone is expanded.

length	size	V	D	J	CDR3	DNA
14	many	TRBV5-1	.	TRBJ1-6	CASSPTENNSPLHF	TGCGCCAGCAGTCCGACCGAGAATAATTCACCCCTCCACTTT
13	many	TRBV7-9	.	TRBJ2-7	CASSWQGSYEQYF	TGTGCCAGCAGCTGGCAGGGGTCGTACGAGCAGTACTTC
15	few	TRBV9	.	TRBJ2-3	CASSVATGSTDTQYF	TGTGCCAGCAGCGTAGCTACAGGGAGCACAGATACGCAGTATTTT
14	many	TRBV2	.	TRBJ1-2	CASSGGTDLYGYTF	TGTGCCAGCAGTGGGGGGACGGATTTGTATGGCTACACCTTC
14	many	TRBV28	.	TRBJ1-4	CASTRRSTNEKLFF	TGTGCCAGCACCAGGAGGTCAACTAATGAAAAACTGTTTTTT
15	.	TRBV5-4	.	TRBJ2-5	CATSASVLRQETQYF	TGTGCCACCTCAGCTTCGGTGCTCCGCCAAGAGACCCAGTACTTC
13	many	TRBV28	.	TRBJ1-6	CASALSGQSPLHF	TGTGCCAGCGCCCTATCAGGGCAATCACCCCTCCACTTT
12	many	TRBV28	.	TRBJ2-5	CALGDQQETQYF	TGTGCCCTGGGGGACCAGCAAGAGACCCAGTACTTC
17	.	TRBV15	.	TRBJ2-5	CATSRGSQGPWQETQYF	TGTGCCACCAGCAGAGGCTCCCAGGGGCCTTGGCAAGAGACCCAGTACTTC
16	.	TRBV5-1	TRBD1	TRBJ1-1	CASSLLGQGVNTEAFF	TGCGCCAGCAGCCTACTAGGACAGGGCGTGAACACTGAAGCTTTCTTT
13	many	TRBV14	.	TRBJ1-2	CASSHFRTDGYTF	TGTGCCAGCAGCCATTTTCGGACTGATGGCTACACCTTC
14	few	TRBV14	.	TRBJ2-7	CASSHKAGGYEQYF	TGTGCCAGCAGCCATAAAGCCGGCGGCTACGAGCAGTACTTC
15	many	TRBV2	TRBD1	TRBJ1-6	CASSEAYRGNSPLHF	TGTGCCAGCAGTGAAGCTTACAGGGGGAATTCACCCCTCCACTTT
15	.	TRBV18	TRBD1	TRBJ2-3	CASSPGSTGPDTQYF	TGTGCCAGCTCACCCGGATCGACAGGGCCAGATACGCAGTATTTT
15	.	TRBV7-3	.	TRBJ2-1	CASSLPAYNTDEQFF	TGTGCCAGCAGCTTACCGGCCTACAATACGGATGAGCAGTTCTTC
14	many	TRBV6-6	TRBD1	TRBJ2-3	CAGCRDRAPDTQYF	TGTGCCGGTTGCCGGGACAGGGCCCCAGATACGCAGTATTTT
14	many	TRBV29-1	TRBD1	TRBJ2-7	CSPGGQESSYEQYF	TGCAGCCCCGGCGGACAGGAAAGCTCCTACGAGCAGTACTTC
12	few	TRBV3-1	.	TRBJ2-7	CASSQVSYEQYF	TGTGCCAGCAGCCAGGTCTCCTACGAGCAGTACTTC
15	few	TRBV19	.	TRBJ1-5	CASAKGPYSNQPQHF	TGTGCCAGCGCGAAGGGGCCATATAGCAATCAGCCCCAGCATTTT
15	many	TRBV6-2/TRBV6-3	.	TRBJ2-1	CASSYHLLGGNEQFF	TGTGCCAGCAGTTACCATCTCCTGGGGGGAAATGAGCAGTTCTTC
13	.	TRBV7-9	.	TRBJ1-1	CASSWDLGTEAFF	TGTGCCAGCAGCTGGGACCTAGGCACTGAAGCTTTCTTT
14	many	TRBV6-5	.	TRBJ2-3	CASSSFNLPDTQYF	TGTGCCAGCAGTTCCTTTAATCTTCCGGATACGCAGTATTTT
15	many	TRBV6-5	TRBD1	TRBJ1-1	CASSTSPGQATEAFF	TGTGCCAGCAGTACCTCACCGGGACAGGCAACTGAAGCTTTCTTT
18	.	TRBV6-4	TRBD1	TRBJ2-1	CASSEEGTGVSSYNEQFF	TGTGCCAGCAGTGAAGAGGGGACAGGCGTTAGCTCCTACAATGAGCAGTTCTTC
17	many	TRBV6-5	.	TRBJ2-1	CASSYSEIAGTLDEQFF	TGTGCCAGCAGTTACTCGGAGATTGCTGGGACGCTTGATGAGCAGTTCTTC
15	few	TRBV10-1	TRBD2	TRBJ2-7	CASSPLAGGGDEQYF	TGCGCCAGCAGTCCACTAGCGGGAGGAGGCGACGAGCAGTACTTC
15	many	TRBV19	TRBD1	TRBJ1-5	CASSDWGQDGGPQHF	TGTGCCAGTAGTGACTGGGGACAGGACGGGGGGCCCCAGCATTTT